This TCR beta chain came from a study of beta chain features in type 1 diabetes. Study-wide results and limits: The study found fewer insertions and more deletions at VDJ junctions in type 1 diabetes patients. Although PCR might favor shorter templates, it would do so equally in patients and controls. A definitive answer on HLA type influencing TCRB rearrangement was not reached here. Moderately but significantly shorter TCRB CDR3s were found in Type 1 diabetes patients in all four CD4+ subsets.

Every isolated RNA sample was fully reverse transcribed, so sequencing captured expressed TCRB transcripts. TCRdb's copy holds only in-frame clones and misses some; the assay was immunoSEQ multiplex PCR. The sample yields about 650,000 clones, around an eighth seen once. The CDR3 length is 15 residues. Trimming took off 4 bases at V and 0 bases at J, with 12 bases between the two ends. Per germline, CDR1 SGHNT and CDR2 YYREEE (reference sequence). This clone was seen a handful of times. What it binds is not known. One heparinised blood draw averaging roughly 100 mL was given by each donor. The TCR sequence derives from a man between 25 and 39 years old with type 1 diabetes. This chain joins TRBV5-4 and TRBJ2-3; perhaps D is TRBD1 or TRBD2 (5 bases each). The specimen sequenced was naive CD4+ T cells from blood. The CDR3 is CASSASGTSTDTQYF. The DNA of the CDR3 is TGTGCCAGCAGCGCGTCGGGGACGAGCACAGATACGCAGTATTTT.